A selection of T cell receptor beta chains follows, all from one sample in a study of beta chain features in type 1 diabetes. Using immunoSEQ multiplex PCR, the repertoire was profiled, and TCRdb retains in-frame clones only, with some absent. This sample has 300,000 to 350,000 clones, with 7% to 9% found just once. Input material: central memory CD4+ T cells from blood. The receptors originated from a young woman in good health. The CDR3 runs from the conserved cysteine through the conserved F or W. A D gene is named only where the DNA matches it firmly. Not every row has a clone size; where given, it reads once, few, many or a size class.

size | D | J | V | CDR3 | DNA
few | . | TRBJ2-3 | TRBV6-5 | CASSSWSRGTDTQYF | TGTGCCAGCAGTTCCTGGTCCCGGGGGACAGATACGCAGTATTTT
. | TRBD2 | TRBJ2-3 | TRBV7-2 | CASSTRELAEGTDTQYF | TGTGCCAGCAGCACCCGAGAACTAGCGGAGGGCACAGATACGCAGTATTTT
. | . | TRBJ1-1 | TRBV11-3 | CASSLTENTEAFF | TGTGCCAGCAGCTTAACTGAGAACACTGAAGCTTTCTTT
few | . | TRBJ2-5 | TRBV7-8 | CASSLSRLEETQYF | TGTGCCAGCAGCTTGAGTCGACTCGAAGAGACCCAGTACTTC
few | . | TRBJ2-1 | TRBV4-2 | CASSQDRATYNEQFF | TGTGCCAGCAGCCAAGATCGGGCCACTTACAATGAGCAGTTCTTC
. | TRBD1 | TRBJ2-7 | TRBV5-6 | CASSRRDRYEQYF | TGTGCCAGCAGCCGAAGGGACAGGTACGAGCAGTACTTC
few | TRBD1 | TRBJ2-4 | TRBV25-1 | CASSEARTGDLAKNIQYF | TGTGCCAGCAGTGAGGCCCGGACAGGGGATCTAGCCAAAAACATTCAGTACTTC
. | . | TRBJ1-4 | TRBV28 | CASSSPQGNYSSRFF | TGTGCCAGCAGTTCACCCCAGGGGAATTATAGCTCGCGTTTTTTT
. | . | TRBJ1-2 | TRBV2 | CASSETEGGGYTF | TGTGCCAGCAGTGAAACCGAGGGGGGCGGCTACACCTTC
. | TRBD2 | TRBJ2-1 | TRBV5-4 | CASSQDSMRLAGHNEQFF | TGTGCCAGCAGCCAAGATAGTATGAGACTAGCGGGCCACAATGAGCAGTTCTTC
. | TRBD1 | TRBJ1-1 | TRBV10-3 | CAISDRGQMNTEAFF | TGTGCCATCAGTGACAGGGGGCAAATGAACACTGAAGCTTTCTTT
. | TRBD2 | TRBJ2-5 | TRBV25-1 | CASSIGLAQETQYF | TGTGCCAGCAGTATAGGACTAGCCCAAGAGACCCAGTACTTC
. | TRBD1 | TRBJ2-1 | TRBV5-1 | CASGEGQNFYNEQFF | TGCGCCAGCGGCGAGGGACAGAACTTCTACAATGAGCAGTTCTTC
. | . | TRBJ2-1 | TRBV7-2 | CASSLVQGHREQFF | TGTGCCAGCAGCTTAGTGCAAGGCCATCGTGAGCAGTTCTTC
. | . | TRBJ2-7 | TRBV7-2 | CASSSYKGVEQYF | TGTGCCAGCAGCTCCTACAAGGGGGTGGAGCAGTACTTC
few | TRBD1 | TRBJ1-2 | TRBV18 | CASSPPGQGAGYGYTF | TGTGCCAGCTCACCACCGGGACAGGGGGCTGGCTATGGCTACACCTTC
many | . | TRBJ1-1 | TRBV10-3 | CAISEDRHQAFF | TGTGCCATCAGCGAAGACAGACATCAAGCTTTCTTT
few | . | TRBJ2-7 | TRBV29-1 | CSATAATPYEQYF | TGCAGCGCCACAGCGGCAACTCCCTACGAGCAGTACTTC
. | TRBD1 | TRBJ2-5 | TRBV2 | CASSKTGAYQETQYF | TGTGCCAGCAGTAAGACAGGGGCATACCAAGAGACCCAGTACTTC
few | . | TRBJ2-6 | TRBV7-2 | CASSLWGASGANVLTF | TGTGCCAGCAGCTTATGGGGAGCATCTGGGGCCAACGTCCTGACTTTC
. | . | TRBJ2-5 | TRBV7-2 | CASSLIPAGRLQETQYF | TGTGCCAGCAGCTTAATCCCGGCTGGGCGGCTACAAGAGACCCAGTACTTC
many | . | TRBJ2-1 | TRBV29-1 | CSVLFLGSSYNEQFF | TGCAGCGTTTTATTTCTCGGGAGCTCCTACAATGAGCAGTTCTTC
few | TRBD2 | TRBJ2-7 | TRBV7-2 | CASSLAVAGDYEQYF | TGTGCCAGCAGCTTAGCGGTAGCGGGGGACTACGAGCAGTACTTC
. | TRBD1 | TRBJ1-2 | TRBV7-2 | CASSNDRGGGYTF | TGTGCCAGCAGCAACGACAGGGGTGGAGGCTACACCTTC
. | . | TRBJ2-1 | TRBV2 | CASTIDRGYNEQFF | TGTGCCAGCACTATCGACCGGGGGTATAATGAGCAGTTCTTC
few | TRBD2 | TRBJ2-7 | TRBV27 | CASSPRLAAINYEQYF | TGTGCCAGCAGTCCTCGACTAGCGGCAATCAACTACGAGCAGTACTTC
few | TRBD1 | TRBJ2-3 | TRBV27 | CASSRRDSLTDTQYF | TGTGCCAGCAGTCGCCGGGACAGCCTCACAGATACGCAGTATTTT
. | . | TRBJ2-5 | TRBV2 | CASNVLYYQETQYF | TGTGCCAGCAACGTCCTATATTACCAAGAGACCCAGTACTTC
many | . | TRBJ2-3 | TRBV19 | CASRVSGTDTQYF | TGTGCCAGTAGGGTTTCGGGCACAGATACGCAGTATTTT